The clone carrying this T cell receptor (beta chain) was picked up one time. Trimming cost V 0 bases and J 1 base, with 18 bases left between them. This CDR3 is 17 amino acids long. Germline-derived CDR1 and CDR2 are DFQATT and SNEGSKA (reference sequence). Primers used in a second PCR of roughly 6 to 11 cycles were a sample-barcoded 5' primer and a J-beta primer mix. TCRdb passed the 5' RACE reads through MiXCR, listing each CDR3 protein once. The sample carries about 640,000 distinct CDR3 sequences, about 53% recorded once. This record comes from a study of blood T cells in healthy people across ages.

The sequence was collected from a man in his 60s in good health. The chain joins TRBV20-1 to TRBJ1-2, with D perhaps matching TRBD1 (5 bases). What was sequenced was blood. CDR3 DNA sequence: TGCAGTGCTAGAGAAGGTTGGTTGCAGACAGATAACTATGGCTACACCTTC. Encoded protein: CSAREGWLQTDNYGYTF.